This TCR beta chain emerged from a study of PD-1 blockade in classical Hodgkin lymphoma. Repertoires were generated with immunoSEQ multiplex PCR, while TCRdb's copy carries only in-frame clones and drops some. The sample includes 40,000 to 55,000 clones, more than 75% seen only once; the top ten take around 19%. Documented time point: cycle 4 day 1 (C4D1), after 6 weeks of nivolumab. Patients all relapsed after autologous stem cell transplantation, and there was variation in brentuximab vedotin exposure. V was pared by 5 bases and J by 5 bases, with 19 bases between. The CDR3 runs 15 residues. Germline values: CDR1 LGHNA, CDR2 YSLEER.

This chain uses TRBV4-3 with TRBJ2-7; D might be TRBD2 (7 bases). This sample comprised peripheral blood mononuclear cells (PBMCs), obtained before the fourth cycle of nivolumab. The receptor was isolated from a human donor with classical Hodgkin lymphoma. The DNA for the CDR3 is TGCGCCAGCAGCAAAGGGGGGGCCTTGTTCAACGAGCAGTACTTC. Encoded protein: CASSKGGALFNEQYF.